This T cell receptor beta chain stems from a study of shared clonotypes between healthy human individuals. Whole-study context: Two female and a few male donors aged 18 to 49 were enrolled.

Authors' data handling: As immunoSEQ supplied junction-only sequences (without quality scores), filtering differed. Assay: immunoSEQ multiplex PCR; the TCRdb copy retains only in-frame clones and omits some. D and trimming were read from the DNA, whereas the V and J calls and clone size are those reported in that table. This sample has some 1,100,000 clones, with roughly 74% found just once. Germline CDR1 and CDR2: MNHEY and SMNVEV (reference sequence). V was clipped by 4 bases and J by 6 bases, with 16 bases between them. The CDR3 length is 15 residues. The chain carries TRBV27 and TRBJ2-1; D is possibly TRBD1 or TRBD2 (5 bases each). This sequence was found in a man aged 18 to 30 in good health. Some clones in this sample may be carry-over from other donors' samples. The sample was memory CD4+ T cells from PBMCs. Stated subset: CD45RA-negative fraction. CDR3 residues: CASSWGGPPGNEQFF. CDR3 sequence (DNA): TGTGCCAGCAGTTGGGGCGGGCCCCCCGGCAATGAGCAGTTCTTC.